One and the same sample provided the 9 T cell receptor beta chains below, sequenced in a study of CD8+CD57+ T cells in acquired aplastic anemia. Profiles of TCR beta VDJ and CDR3 were generated from a genomic DNA template. TCRdb re-analysed the reads in MiXCR, keeping a single row per CDR3 protein. The sample shows under 250,000 distinct CDR3 sequences, less than 75% of them seen only once. It was patients with CD8+CD57+ cell expansion by flow cytometry who were chosen for sequencing. Specimen: sorted CD4+, CD8+, or CD8+CD57+ T cells (not recorded which) from PBMCs. These receptors all stem from a human donor with aplastic anemia.

V gene TRBV7-2 combines with J gene TRBJ1-5; maybe TRBD1 (6 bases). Germline V gene sequence: CDR1 SGHTA, CDR2 FQGNSA. The CDR3 spans 16 residues. Trimming stripped 4 bases from V and 1 base from J, with 14 bases between. DNA for the CDR3: TGTGCCAGCAGCTATACAGGGTATTGGAGCAATCAGCCCCAGCATTTT. It translates to CASSYTGYWSNQPQHF.

The V gene is TRBV20-1, the J gene TRBJ2-3; 7 bases are shared with TRBD1. The V segment lost 0 bases and the J segment 5 bases; nucleotides outside the gene matches: 8. Germline CDR1 reads DFQATT; CDR2 reads SNEGSKA (reference sequence). There are 15 residues in the CDR3. CDR3 DNA sequence: TGCAGTGCTAGAGATGGGACAGCAGACGGAGATACGCAGTATTTT. Translation gives CSARDGTADGDTQYF.

This clonotype turned up a few times. The chain combines TRBV10-3 with TRBJ1-2, with D unclear. CDR3 length: 13 residues. The germline V gene has CDR1 ENHRY and CDR2 SYGVKD. V lost 3 bases to trimming and J lost 5 bases, with 10 bases between them. This chain's CDR3 is CAISEGQIYGYTF. In nucleotides, the CDR3 is TGTGCCATCAGTGAAGGGCAGATATATGGCTACACCTTC.

This clonotype was detected once. This chain links TRBV10-3 with TRBJ2-3; 7 positions agree with TRBD2. The length of the CDR3 is 18 residues. Germline V gives CDR1 ENHRY, CDR2 SYGVKD. The V gene end was trimmed by 6 bases and the J gene end by 0 bases; junction bases not matched to a gene: 15. The CDR3 loop reads CAIRGGLADKLSTDTQYF. The CDR3 nucleotides are TGTGCCATCAGGGGTGGCCTAGCGGACAAACTTAGCACAGATACGCAGTATTTT.

The J gene is TRBJ2-7, the V gene TRBV10-3; D is perhaps TRBD1 or TRBD2 (5 bases each). Germline loops: CDR1 ENHRY, CDR2 SYGVKD. The CDR3 has 14 residues. The V and J ends lost 4 bases and 5 bases respectively, with 15 bases between them. DNA of the CDR3: TGTGCCATCAGTGTTGAAGGGGACGTCCACGAGCAGTACTTC. Translated: CAISVEGDVHEQYF.

This clonotype was found a few times. A much larger clone is a single base away; this may be a read error. The chain has TRBV6-5 and TRBJ2-7; D gene uncertain. Deletions cut 5 bases from V and 2 bases from J, with 7 bases between. The CDR3 spans 12 residues. Germline V gives CDR1 MNHEY, CDR2 SVGAGI. CDR3 residues: CASSGWTYEQYF. The CDR3 DNA is TGTGCCAGCAGTGGATGGACCTACGAGCAGTACTTC.

This chain connects TRBV7-8 to TRBJ2-7, with a tentative D call TRBD2 (5 bases). Germline CDR1 reads SGHVS; CDR2 reads FQNEAQ. V was shortened by 5 bases and J by 6 bases, with 17 bases between the two germline ends. This CDR3 contains 14 residues. The DNA of the CDR3 is TGTGCCAGCAGCATCCCGGGGTCGCTACCCGAGCAGTACTTC. Translating it yields CASSIPGSLPEQYF. Drawing the rest from reference TRBV7-8 and TRBJ2-7, the complete variable domain is GAGVSQSPRYKVAKRGQDVALRCDPISGHVSLFWYQQALGQGPEFLTYFQNEAQLDKSGLPSDRFFAERPEGSVSTLKIQRTQQEDSAVYLCASSIPGSLPEQYFGPGTRLTVT.

The chain joins TRBV14 to TRBJ1-6; D call uncertain. In germline, CDR1 is SGHDN, CDR2 FVKESK. Deletions cut 1 base from V and 2 bases from J, with 12 bases between. The CDR3 loop spans 17 amino acids. CDR3 DNA sequence: TGTGCCAGCAGCCAAGTGGCGTTTGGGACCTATAATTCACCCCTCCACTTT. Translating it yields CASSQVAFGTYNSPLHF.

This chain links TRBV12-3 or TRBV12-4 with TRBJ2-3; D is possibly TRBD1 (7 bases). CDR3 length: 16 residues. The V end was cut by 3 bases, the J end by 5 bases, with 18 bases between. The CDR3 DNA is TGTGCCAGCAGTTTGTACCTCAGGGGGGTGGGAGATACGCAGTATTTT. It translates to CASSLYLRGVGDTQYF.